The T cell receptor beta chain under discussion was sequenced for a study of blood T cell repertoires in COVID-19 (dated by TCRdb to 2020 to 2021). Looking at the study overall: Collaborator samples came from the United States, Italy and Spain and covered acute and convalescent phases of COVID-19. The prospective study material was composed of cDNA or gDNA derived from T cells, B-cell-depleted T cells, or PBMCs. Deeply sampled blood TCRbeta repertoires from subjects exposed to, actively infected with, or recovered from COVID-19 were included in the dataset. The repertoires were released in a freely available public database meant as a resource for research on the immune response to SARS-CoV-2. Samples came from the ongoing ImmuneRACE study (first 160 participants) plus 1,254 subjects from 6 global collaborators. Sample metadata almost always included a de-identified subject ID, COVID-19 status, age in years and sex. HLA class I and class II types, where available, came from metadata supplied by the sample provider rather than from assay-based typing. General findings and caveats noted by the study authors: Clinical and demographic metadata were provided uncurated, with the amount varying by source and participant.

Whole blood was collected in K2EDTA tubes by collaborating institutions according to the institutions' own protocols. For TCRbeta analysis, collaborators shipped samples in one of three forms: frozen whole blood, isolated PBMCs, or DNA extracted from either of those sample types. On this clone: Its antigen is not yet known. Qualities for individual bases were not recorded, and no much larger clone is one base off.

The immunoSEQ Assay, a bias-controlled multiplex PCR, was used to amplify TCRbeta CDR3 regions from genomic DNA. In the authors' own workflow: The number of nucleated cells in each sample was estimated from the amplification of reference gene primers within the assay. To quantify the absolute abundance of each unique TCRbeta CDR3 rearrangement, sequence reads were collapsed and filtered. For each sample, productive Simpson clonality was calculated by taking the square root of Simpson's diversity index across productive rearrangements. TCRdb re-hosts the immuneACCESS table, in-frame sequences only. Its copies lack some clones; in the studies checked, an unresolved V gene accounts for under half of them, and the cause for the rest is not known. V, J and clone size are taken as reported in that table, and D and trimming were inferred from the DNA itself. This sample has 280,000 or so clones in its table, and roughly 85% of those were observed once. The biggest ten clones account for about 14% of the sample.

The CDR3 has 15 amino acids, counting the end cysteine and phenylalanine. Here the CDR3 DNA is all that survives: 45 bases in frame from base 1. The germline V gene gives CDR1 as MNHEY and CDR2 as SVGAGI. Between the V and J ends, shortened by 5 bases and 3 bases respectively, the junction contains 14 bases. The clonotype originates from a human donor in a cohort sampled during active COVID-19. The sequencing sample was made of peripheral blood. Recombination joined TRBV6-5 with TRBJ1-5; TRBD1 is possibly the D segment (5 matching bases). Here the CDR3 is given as CASSLPSGINQPQHF. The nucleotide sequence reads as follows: TGTGCCAGCAGTCTACCTTCAGGGATCAATCAGCCCCAGCATTTT.